The 2 T cell receptor beta chains below were found in one sample sequenced in a study of CD4 and CD8 cells across lung adenocarcinoma regions. MiXCR, applied by TCRdb to the PCR reads, yields one record per CDR3 protein. Seen here are fewer than 30,000 distinct CDR3 sequences, more than 45% observed once, and the top ten hold about half. Specimen: CD8+ T cells from the center of a lung tumor. The receptors were gathered from a male donor with lung adenocarcinoma. The CD4 and CD8 labels of this study may be unreliable.

This clonotype was seen a few times. V usage is TRBV12-3 or TRBV12-4 and J usage is TRBJ1-5; possible D gene TRBD1, 5 bases. Trimming removed 6 bases at V and 0 bases at J, with 12 bases between. The CDR3 length is 15 residues. CDR3 sequence: CASRGTGVSNQPQHF. For the CDR3, the DNA is TGTGCCAGCAGGGGGACGGGAGTTAGCAATCAGCCCCAGCATTTT.

As regards this clonotype: At one boundary the junction diverges from the germline segment, which might be a read error. V gene TRBV6-1 combines with J gene TRBJ2-5; 8 nucleotides agree with TRBD1. Germline values: CDR1 MNHNS, CDR2 SASEGT. This CDR3 has 15 amino acids. CDR3 sequence: CARETGGGESETQYF. DNA of the CDR3: TGTGCCAGGGAAACAGGGGGTGGCGAGTCAGAGACGCAGTACTTC.